The 7 T cell receptor beta chains below come from one sample, sequenced in a study of identical twins. TCRdb independently ran MiXCR on the 5' RACE reads; one entry per CDR3 protein. The table shows 460,000 or so distinct CDR3 sequences, with approximately 15% occurring only once. This sample was shared with a second study, whose subject was yellow fever vaccine responses in identical twins.

Material for sequencing was CD4+ T cells sorted from blood. These receptor sequences come from a woman aged 18-30 years in good health.

This rearrangement joins TRBV28 to TRBJ2-7, with a possible D match to TRBD1 (6 bases). Germline CDR1 MDHEN, CDR2 SYDVKM. The CDR3 consists of 13 residues. The V end was cut by 10 bases, the J end by 0 bases, with 13 bases between. CDR3 DNA: TGTGCCACCACAGGGATTTCCTCCTACGAGCAGTACTTC. It is translated as CATTGISSYEQYF.

This clonotype was picked up a small number of times. The chain couples TRBV10-3 to TRBJ1-1, with unresolved D. The germline V and J ends were trimmed by 2 bases and 5 bases, with 12 bases remaining between them. Germline-derived CDR1 and CDR2 are ENHRY and SYGVKD. This CDR3 contains 14 residues. CDR3 loop: CAISEEAYGTEAFF. CDR3 nucleotides: TGTGCCATCAGTGAGGAGGCTTACGGTACTGAAGCTTTCTTT.

The chain recombines TRBV5-1 with TRBJ2-2; 16 bases are shared with TRBD2. The junction had 3 bases not matched to a gene; V was cut back by 3 bases and J by 4 bases. The germline CDR1 and CDR2 sequences are SGHRS and YFSETQ. This CDR3 region has 17 residues. In nucleotides, the CDR3 is TGCGCCAGCAGCTCGGGACTAGCGGGGGGGATCACCGGGGAGCTGTTTTTT. It codes for CASSSGLAGGITGELFF. Using reference TRBV5-1 and TRBJ2-2 for the parts outside the CDR3, the full variable domain is KAGVTQTPRYLIKTRGQQVTLSCSPISGHRSVSWYQQTPGQGLQFLFEYFSETQRNKGNFPGRFSGRQFSNSRSEMNVSTLELGDSALYLCASSSGLAGGITGELFFGEGSRLTVL.

The chain combines TRBV7-8 with TRBJ2-7, with D tentatively TRBD1 (6 bases). The CDR3 is 15 residues long. Trimming removed 1 base at V and 0 bases at J, with 10 bases between. CDR1 and CDR2 from the germline V gene are SGHVS and FQNEAQ. CDR3 amino acids: CASSLGQGRSYEQYF. DNA for the CDR3: TGTGCCAGCAGCTTAGGGCAGGGGCGCTCCTACGAGCAGTACTTC.

A few counts support this clonotype. V usage is TRBV7-3 and J usage is TRBJ1-1, with D possibly TRBD1 on 6 matching bases. The CDR3 consists of 13 residues. Germline assignment: CDR1 SGHTA and CDR2 FQGTGA. The germline V and J ends were trimmed by 1 base and 12 bases, with 15 bases remaining between them. CDR3 region: CASSLRGAGAPFF. The DNA for the CDR3 is TGTGCCAGCAGCTTAAGAGGGGCAGGGGCACCTTTCTTT.

This clonotype showed up just a few times. This chain joins TRBV3-1 and TRBJ2-1; 7 nucleotides match TRBD2. The V gene end was trimmed by 2 bases and the J gene end by 13 bases; junction bases not matched to a gene: 5. Per the germline V gene, CDR1 is LGHDT and CDR2 is YNNKEL (reference sequence). This CDR3 spans 12 amino acids. The CDR3 sequence: CASSQSMTSQFF. CDR3 nucleotide sequence: TGTGCCAGCAGCCAAAGTATGACTAGCCAGTTCTTC.

The chain couples TRBV28 to TRBJ1-1, with D possibly matching TRBD1 (6 bases). The V and J ends lost 8 bases and 0 bases respectively, with 16 bases between them. Germline V gives CDR1 MDHEN, CDR2 SYDVKM. The CDR3 spans 15 residues. Here the CDR3 DNA reads TGTGCCAGCGTTCCGGGACACCGCATGAACACTGAAGCTTTCTTT. The encoded protein is CASVPGHRMNTEAFF. The whole variable domain, remainder taken from reference TRBV28 and TRBJ1-1, is DVKVTQSSRYLVKRTGEKVFLECVQDMDHENMFWYRQDPGLGLRLIYFSYDVKMKEKGDIPEGYSVSREKKERFSLILESASTNQTSMYLCASVPGHRMNTEAFFGQGTRLTVV.